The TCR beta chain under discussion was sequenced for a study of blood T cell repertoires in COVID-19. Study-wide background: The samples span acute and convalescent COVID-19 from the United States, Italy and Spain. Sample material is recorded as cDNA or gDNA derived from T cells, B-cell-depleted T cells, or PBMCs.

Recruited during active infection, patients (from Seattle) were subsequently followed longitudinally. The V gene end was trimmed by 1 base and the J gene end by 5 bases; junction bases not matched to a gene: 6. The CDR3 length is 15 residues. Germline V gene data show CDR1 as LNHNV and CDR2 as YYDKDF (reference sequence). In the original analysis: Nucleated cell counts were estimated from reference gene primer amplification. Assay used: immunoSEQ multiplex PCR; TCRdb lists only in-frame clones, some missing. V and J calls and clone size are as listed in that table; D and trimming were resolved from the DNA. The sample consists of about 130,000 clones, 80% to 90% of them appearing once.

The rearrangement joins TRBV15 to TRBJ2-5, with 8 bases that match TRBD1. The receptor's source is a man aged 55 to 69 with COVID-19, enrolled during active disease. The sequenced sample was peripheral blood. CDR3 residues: CATSRGAGGGETQYF. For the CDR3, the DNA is TGTGCCACCAGCAGAGGTGCAGGGGGCGGGGAGACCCAGTACTTC.